The 16 T cell receptor beta chains below were found in one sample sequenced in a study of T cells in localized non-small cell lung cancer. Clones were read by immunoSEQ multiplex PCR, and TCRdb kept only the in-frame ones, dropping some. Of approximately 21,000 clones detected, 90% appear once; the ten largest clones hold about 7%. The material was peripheral blood, obtained before any cancer treatment. The receptors come from a woman between 40 and 69 years old with stage I lung adenocarcinoma.

There are a few counts of this clone. This chain connects TRBV7-9 to TRBJ2-5; either TRBD1 or TRBD2 may supply D (5 bases each). V was shortened by 5 bases and J by 5 bases, with 12 bases between the two germline ends. Germline CDR1 SEHNR, CDR2 FQNEAQ (reference sequence). This CDR3 is 13 amino acids long. This CDR3 is CASSPRGPETQYF. The CDR3 region has the DNA TGTGCCAGCAGCCCCCGGGGCCCGGAGACCCAGTACTTC.

V gene TRBV5-1 combines with J gene TRBJ2-1; TRBD2 might be the D (5 bases). Trimming shortened V by 2 bases and J by 1 base, and 10 bases separated the two germline ends. CDR3 length equals 15 residues. In germline, CDR1 is SGHRS, CDR2 YFSETQ. CDR3 in amino acids: CASSLLDWSYNEQFF. As DNA, the CDR3 is TGCGCCAGCAGCTTATTGGACTGGTCCTACAATGAGCAGTTCTTC.

The V call is TRBV28, the J call TRBJ2-3, with 14 bases aligning to TRBD2. The CDR3 runs to 16 residues. V lost 5 bases, J lost 4 bases, and 5 bases stayed unmatched. Germline CDR1 MDHEN, CDR2 SYDVKM. CDR3 in amino acids: CASSLGLAGVADTQYF. The DNA of the CDR3 is TGTGCCAGCAGTCTGGGACTAGCGGGAGTGGCAGATACGCAGTATTTT.

The chain combines TRBV7-2 with TRBJ1-5; no reliable D call. The germline CDR1 and CDR2 sequences are SGHTA and FQGNSA. CDR3 size: 14 residues. V lost 1 base to trimming and J lost 4 bases, with 8 bases between them. Here the CDR3 DNA reads TGTGCCAGCAGCTTAGGTTTGGGAAATCAGCCCCAGCATTTT. It specifies CASSLGLGNQPQHF. Complete variable domain (other parts from reference TRBV7-2 and TRBJ1-5): GAGVSQSPSNKVTEKGKDVELRCDPISGHTALYWYRQSLGQGLEFLIYFQGNSAPDKSGLPSDRFSAERTGGSVSTLTIQRTQQEDSAVYLCASSLGLGNQPQHFGDGTRLSIL.

The chain joins TRBV6-5 to TRBJ2-7; D is perhaps TRBD2 (6 bases). V lost 7 bases and J lost 0, with 16 bases in between. Germline lookup yields CDR1 MNHEY and CDR2 SVGAGI. CDR3 length equals 15 residues. CDR3 in DNA: TGTGCCAGCACCCTCGGACGGGGGAGCTCCTACGAGCAGTACTTC. Amino acid sequence: CASTLGRGSSYEQYF.

This clone showed up just once. The gene calls are TRBV10-3 and TRBJ1-2; no clear D. The germline V gene encodes CDR1 ENHRY and CDR2 SYGVKD. CDR3 size: 12 residues. The ends were cut back, 2 bases at V and 7 bases at J, with 8 bases in the middle. The DNA of the CDR3 is TGTGCCATCAGTGAGGTTGCGGGTGGCTACACCTTC. It translates to CAISEVAGGYTF.

The chain joins TRBV11-3 to TRBJ2-2; D gene uncertain. Trimming took 5 bases from V and 3 from J, leaving 19 bases between them. The CDR3 has 17 amino acids. CDR1 and CDR2 (germline): SGHNT, YENEEA. As DNA, the CDR3 is TGTGCCAGCAGCACCCCTTTCGGCCGTGGGGACACCGGGGAGCTGTTTTTT. Encoded protein: CASSTPFGRGDTGELFF.

This sequence joins TRBV7-2 and TRBJ1-3; D not certain. CDR3 size: 14 residues. Trimming took off 1 base at V and 0 bases at J, with 4 bases between the two ends. CDR1 and CDR2 (germline): SGHTA, FQGNSA. CDR3 DNA: TGTGCCAGCAGCTTAGTCGGCTCTGGAAACACCATATATTTT. It yields the protein CASSLVGSGNTIYF.

The J gene is TRBJ2-1, the V gene TRBV5-1; 11 positions match TRBD2. Looked up from germline, CDR1 is SGHRS and CDR2 is YFSETQ. CDR3 length equals 15 residues. V lost 4 bases to trimming and J lost 7 bases; unmatched junction nucleotides: 7. The CDR3 nucleotides read TGCGCCAGCAGCATCACTAGCGGGAGCCTAAATGAGCAGTTCTTC. This encodes CASSITSGSLNEQFF.

The chain combines TRBV28 with TRBJ2-7, with D unresolved. From germline, CDR1 is MDHEN and CDR2 SYDVKM. The CDR3 totals 12 residues. V lost 3 bases to trimming and J lost 4 bases, with 7 bases between them. The CDR3 spells CASSLSGYEQYF. CDR3 sequence (DNA): TGTGCCAGCAGTTTGTCCGGATACGAGCAGTACTTC.

With respect to this clone: At one end the junction does not follow the germline gene, possibly because of a read error. This chain links TRBV7-7 with TRBJ2-3, with D unresolved. The CDR3 is 15 residues long. Germline CDR1 reads SSHAT; CDR2 reads FNYEAQ (reference sequence). The CDR3, as DNA: TGTGCTAGCAGCTTAGACCCTTATAACACAGATACGCAGTATTTT. Its protein is CASSLDPYNTDTQYF.

The chain uses TRBV6-5 and TRBJ2-5; D ambiguous. Germline V gives CDR1 MNHEY, CDR2 SVGAGI. The ends were cut back, 0 bases at V and 5 bases at J, with 7 bases in the middle. This CDR3 is built from 13 residues. CDR3 in amino acids: CASSYSGYETQYF. The CDR3, as DNA: TGTGCCAGCAGTTACTCGGGTTATGAGACCCAGTACTTC.

The chain employs TRBV28 and TRBJ2-1; D not resolved. Germline assignment: CDR1 MDHEN and CDR2 SYDVKM. V was shortened by 3 bases and J by 1 base, with 13 bases between the two germline ends. The CDR3 has 16 residues. Here the CDR3 DNA reads TGTGCCAGCAGTTTCCCCGCGGAAGGTTCCTACAATGAGCAGTTCTTC. Its protein product is CASSFPAEGSYNEQFF.

V gene TRBV7-9 combines with J gene TRBJ1-6, with D perhaps TRBD1 (6 bases). Germline CDR1 reads SEHNR; CDR2 reads FQNEAQ (reference sequence). CDR3 size: 15 residues. V was shortened by 5 bases and J by 9 bases, with 17 bases between the two germline ends. This CDR3 is CASSRDTQPGSPLHF. CDR3 nucleotides: TGTGCCAGCAGCCGGGACACTCAGCCAGGTTCACCCCTCCACTTT.

The chain couples TRBV6-1 to TRBJ1-5, with D possibly TRBD1 on 5 matching bases. CDR1 is MNHNS and CDR2 is SASEGT in the germline V gene. The CDR3 runs 15 residues. V was cut by 9 bases and J by 3 bases, with 18 bases left in between. CDR3 sequence (DNA): TGTGCCAGTAAAGTTACAGGAGCTCTCAATCAGCCCCAGCATTTT. Translated: CASKVTGALNQPQHF.

This clone came up once. V gene TRBV21-1 combines with J gene TRBJ1-4; TRBD1, the D gene given by the table, was not confirmed from the DNA. TRBV21-1 counts as a pseudogene. The CDR3 contains 14 residues. In DNA, the CDR3 is TGTGCCAGCACCAAGGAACAGGGTGGCGAAAAACTGTTTTTT. Translating gives CASTKEQGGEKLFF.